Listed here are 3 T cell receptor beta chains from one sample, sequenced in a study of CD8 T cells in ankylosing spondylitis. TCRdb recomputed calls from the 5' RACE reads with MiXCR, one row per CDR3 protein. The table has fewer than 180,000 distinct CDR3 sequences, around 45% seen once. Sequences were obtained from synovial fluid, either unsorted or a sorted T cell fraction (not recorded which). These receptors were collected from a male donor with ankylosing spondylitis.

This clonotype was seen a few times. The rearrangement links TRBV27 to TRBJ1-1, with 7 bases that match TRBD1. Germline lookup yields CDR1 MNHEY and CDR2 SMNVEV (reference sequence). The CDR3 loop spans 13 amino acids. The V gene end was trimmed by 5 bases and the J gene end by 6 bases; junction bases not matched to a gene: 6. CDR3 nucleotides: TGTGCCAGCAGTCCAGACAGGGATCCTGAAGCTTTCTTT. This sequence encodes CASSPDRDPEAFF.

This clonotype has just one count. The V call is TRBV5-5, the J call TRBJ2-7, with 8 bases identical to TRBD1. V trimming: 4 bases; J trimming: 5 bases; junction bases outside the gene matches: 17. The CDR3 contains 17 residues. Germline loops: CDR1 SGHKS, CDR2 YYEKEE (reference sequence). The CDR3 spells CASSPPAPGQAPHEQYF. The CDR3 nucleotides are TGTGCCAGCAGCCCCCCAGCTCCGGGACAGGCACCACACGAGCAGTACTTC. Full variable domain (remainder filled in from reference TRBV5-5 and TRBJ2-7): DAGVTQSPTHLIKTRGQQVTLRCSPISGHKSVSWYQQVLGQGPQFIFQYYEKEERGRGNFPDRFSARQFPNYSSELNVNALLLGDSALYLCASSPPAPGQAPHEQYFGPGTRLTVT.

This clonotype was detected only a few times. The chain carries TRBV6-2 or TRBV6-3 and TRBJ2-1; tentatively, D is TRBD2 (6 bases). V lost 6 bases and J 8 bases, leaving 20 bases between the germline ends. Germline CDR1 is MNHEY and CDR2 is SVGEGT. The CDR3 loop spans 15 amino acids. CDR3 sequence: CASRGGHKDADEQFF. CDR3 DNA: TGTGCCAGCAGGGGAGGCCACAAGGATGCGGATGAGCAGTTCTTC.